These 19 T cell receptor beta chains came from one sample sequenced in a study of cytomegalovirus exposure and HLA in healthy donors. Vbeta (60) and Jbeta (13) primers were used in the PCR. Libraries were prepared by immunoSEQ multiplex PCR; TCRdb keeps only in-frame clonotypes and omits some of them. Its listing shows 120,000 to 150,000 clones. The sequenced material came from PBMCs. Every receptor here comes from a young woman in good health and CMV-seronegative.

The chain has TRBV6-6 and TRBJ1-2; D is possibly TRBD1 (6 bases). The CDR3 consists of 12 residues. V was pared by 10 bases and J by 1 base, with 10 bases between. CDR1 and CDR2 (germline): MNHNY, SVGAGI (reference sequence). CDR3 loop: CATQDSNYGYTF. CDR3 DNA: TGTGCCACCCAGGACAGTAACTATGGCTACACCTTC.

The rearrangement joins TRBV9 to TRBJ2-7, with 8 bases fitting TRBD2. V lost 4 bases to trimming and J lost 4 bases; unmatched junction nucleotides: 10. CDR3 size: 15 residues. Per germline, CDR1 SGDLS and CDR2 YYNGEE. The chain's CDR3 is CASSLGGSGMYEQYF. The DNA for the CDR3 is TGTGCCAGCAGCCTGGGGGGTAGCGGGATGTACGAGCAGTACTTC.

The CDR3 region has the DNA TGTGCCAGCAGCGTGACAGGGGAAGGGTACACTGAAGCTTTCTTT. Amino acids: CASSVTGEGYTEAFF. The V call is TRBV9, the J call TRBJ1-1; TRBD1 matches 8 bases. From germline, CDR1 is SGDLS and CDR2 YYNGEE. With 2 bases clipped from V and 3 bases from J, the junction kept 6 bases outside the gene matches. The CDR3 is 15 residues long.

The genes are TRBV18 and TRBJ2-7, with TRBD1 identical over 10 bases. Per the germline V gene, CDR1 is KGHSH and CDR2 is LQKENI. The CDR3 runs 18 residues. V lost 5 bases, J lost 5 bases, and 18 bases stayed unmatched. CDR3 coding DNA: TGTGCCAGCTCAGCGTGGGGACGATCCGGGACAGGGGTGGACGAGCAGTACTTC. Its protein product is CASSAWGRSGTGVDEQYF.

This chain connects TRBV30 to TRBJ2-7; TRBD1 aligns across 8 bases. The CDR3 is 12 amino acids. Trimming took 5 bases from V and 2 from J; bases not matched to a gene: 2. Germline CDR1 reads GTSNPN; CDR2 reads SVGIG (reference sequence). This chain's CDR3 is CAWGQGTYEQYF. DNA of the CDR3: TGTGCCTGGGGACAGGGAACCTACGAGCAGTACTTC.

The chain has TRBV5-4 and TRBJ2-5; 8 bases map to TRBD1. J was trimmed by 5 bases and V by 4 bases; bases with no gene match: 4. The germline CDR1 and CDR2 sequences are SGHNT and YYREEE (reference sequence). CDR3 size: 13 residues. CDR3 DNA sequence: TGTGCCAGCAGCACGGGACAGGCGGAGACCCAGTACTTC. Protein product: CASSTGQAETQYF.

The chain recombines TRBV7-6 with TRBJ2-2, with 8 bases aligning to TRBD2. The CDR3 length is 17 residues. V was clipped by 5 bases and J by 7 bases; unmatched bases: 15. Germline V gene lookup returns CDR1 SGHVS and CDR2 FNYEAQ. CDR3 coding DNA: TGTGCCAGCAGCAGGAGTGTCGGGAGGGCCGGTGGCGGGGAGCTGTTTTTT. Protein sequence: CASSRSVGRAGGGELFF.

The chain is built from TRBV10-3 and TRBJ2-3; TRBD2 agrees at 12 bases. With V trimmed by 3 bases and J by 0 bases, 7 bases remained unmatched. CDR1 ENHRY and CDR2 SYGVKD come from the germline V gene. The CDR3 covers 18 residues. The CDR3 sequence: CAISDLLAGGPSTDTQYF. The CDR3 DNA reads as TGTGCCATCAGTGACCTTCTAGCGGGAGGGCCGAGCACAGATACGCAGTATTTT.

The chain links TRBV2 to TRBJ1-1, with TRBD1 matching 7 bases. CDR3 length equals 11 residues. Germline-derived CDR1 and CDR2 are SNHLY and FYNNEI. Unmatched junction bases numbered 8, after V lost 11 bases and J lost 8 bases. The CDR3 DNA reads as TGTGCCGGCATAGGGACAGACGAAGCTTTCTTT. It yields the protein CAGIGTDEAFF.

The rearrangement joins TRBV14 to TRBJ2-6, with D possibly being TRBD1 (5 bases). The CDR3 runs to 15 residues. CDR1 SGHDN and CDR2 FVKESK come from the germline V gene. V was trimmed by 0 bases and J by 3 bases, leaving 6 bases between them. For the CDR3, the DNA is TGTGCCAGCAGCCAAGAAACAGGTGGGGCCAACGTCCTGACTTTC. Translated, it gives CASSQETGGANVLTF.

The chain has TRBV2 and TRBJ2-3; 12 nucleotides agree with TRBD2. CDR1 is SNHLY, CDR2 FYNNEI, per germline. V shed 9 bases and J 3 bases; nucleotides not matched to a gene: 13. The CDR3 spans 17 residues. CDR3 loop: CARGETSGSFGTDTQYF. The CDR3 coding sequence is TGTGCCAGAGGAGAGACTAGCGGGAGTTTTGGAACAGATACGCAGTATTTT.

The V call is TRBV11-2, the J call TRBJ2-5; 9 bases line up with TRBD2. The ends lost 3 bases at V and 5 bases at J; junction bases unmatched: 7. Germline values: CDR1 SGHAT, CDR2 FQNNGV. This CDR3 has 15 amino acids. The CDR3 nucleotides read TGTGCCAGCAGCTTTAGCGGGAGTAAATACGAGACCCAGTACTTC. It codes for CASSFSGSKYETQYF.

The chain links TRBV14 to TRBJ1-1; 8 bases are a match to TRBD1. This CDR3 is built from 13 residues. Germline V gene data show CDR1 as SGHDN and CDR2 as FVKESK. V lost 4 bases to trimming and J lost 6 bases; unmatched junction nucleotides: 4. The CDR3 sequence is CASSRRQGPEAFF. CDR3 coding DNA: TGTGCCAGCAGCCGCCGACAGGGGCCTGAAGCTTTCTTT. The full variable domain, in which reference TRBV14 and TRBJ1-1 provide the parts outside the CDR3, is EAGVTQFPSHSVIEKGQTVTLRCDPISGHDNLYWYRRVMGKEIKFLLHFVKESKQDESGMPNNRFLAERTGGTYSTLKVQPAELEDSGVYFCASSRRQGPEAFFGQGTRLTVV.

The J gene is TRBJ2-1, the V gene TRBV12-5, with TRBD2 matching 8 bases. The CDR3 extends over 16 amino acids. V shed 1 base and J 1 base; nucleotides not matched to a gene: 3. Germline V lookup: CDR1 LGHNT, CDR2 FRNRAP. The CDR3 sequence is CASGLERERSYNEQFF. DNA of the CDR3: TGTGCTAGTGGTTTGGAGCGGGAGAGGTCCTACAATGAGCAGTTCTTC. Full variable domain (rest looked up from reference TRBV12-5 and TRBJ2-1): DARVTQTPRHKVTEMGQEVTMRCQPILGHNTVFWYRQTMMQGLELLAYFRNRAPLDDSGMPKDRFSAEMPDATLATLKIQPSEPRDSAVYFCASGLERERSYNEQFFGPGTRLTVL.

CDR3 sequence (DNA): TGTGCCAGCAGTCCTCCCCCGGAGCAGTACTTC. Its translation: CASSPPPEQYF. The chain employs TRBV6-5 and TRBJ2-7, with D hard to call. The V gene's germline CDR1 is MNHEY and CDR2 SVGAGI. The CDR3 consists of 11 residues. V lost 5 bases and J lost 7, with 9 bases in between.

This sequence joins TRBV7-3 and TRBJ2-3; 11 bases line up with TRBD2. Germline values: CDR1 SGHTA, CDR2 FQGTGA. CDR3 size: 16 residues. V lost 6 bases and J lost 1; bases outside the gene matches: 6. The CDR3: CASRSTSGSGTDTQYF. The DNA of the CDR3 is TGTGCCAGCAGGTCAACTAGCGGGAGTGGCACAGATACGCAGTATTTT.

V and J are TRBV4-3 and TRBJ2-7; D is uncertain. The CDR3 runs to 14 residues. The V gene lost 0 bases and the J gene lost 0 bases, with 6 bases spanning the gap. Germline CDR1 and CDR2: LGHNA and YSLEER. The CDR3 sequence: CASSQEADSYEQYV. The CDR3 nucleotides are TGCGCCAGCAGCCAAGAGGCAGACTCCTACGAGCAGTACGTC.

V gene TRBV7-8 combines with J gene TRBJ2-5, with D hard to call. This CDR3 spans 12 amino acids. Germline V gene lookup returns CDR1 SGHVS and CDR2 FQNEAQ. The ends were cut back, 5 bases at V and 5 bases at J, with 9 bases in the middle. The CDR3: CASSQTVETQYF. In DNA, the CDR3 is TGTGCCAGCAGCCAAACGGTGGAGACCCAGTACTTC.

This sequence joins TRBV19 and TRBJ2-7; 9 bases fit TRBD2. CDR1 is LNHDA and CDR2 is SQIVND in the germline V gene (reference sequence). With 6 bases clipped from V and 2 bases from J, the junction kept 14 bases outside the gene matches. CDR3 length: 17 residues. The CDR3: CASSRMGGRALPYEQYF. CDR3 bases: TGTGCCAGTAGCCGGATGGGCGGGAGGGCCCTCCCCTACGAGCAGTACTTC.